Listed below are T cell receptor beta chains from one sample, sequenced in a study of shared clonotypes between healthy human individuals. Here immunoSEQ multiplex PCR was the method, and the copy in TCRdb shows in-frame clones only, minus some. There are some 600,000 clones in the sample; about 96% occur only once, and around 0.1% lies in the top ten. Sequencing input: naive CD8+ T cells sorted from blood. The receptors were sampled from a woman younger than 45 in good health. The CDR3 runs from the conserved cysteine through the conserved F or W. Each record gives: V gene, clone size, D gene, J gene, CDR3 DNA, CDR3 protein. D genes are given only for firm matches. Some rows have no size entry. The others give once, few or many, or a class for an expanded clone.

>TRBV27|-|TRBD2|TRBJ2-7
TGTGCCAGCAGTTTATCCGGGACTAGCGGCTACGAGCAGTACTTC
CASSLSGTSGYEQYF
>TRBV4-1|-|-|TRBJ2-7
TGCGCCAGCAGCCGATTTTCTGGGCAGGACGAGCAGTACTTC
CASSRFSGQDEQYF
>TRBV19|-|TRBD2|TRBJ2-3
TGTGCCAGCAGGGGACTAGCGATAGATACGCAGTATTTT
CASRGLAIDTQYF
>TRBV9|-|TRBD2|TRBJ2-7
TGTGCCAGCAGCGTAGGAGCGGGAACTAGCTCCTACGAGCAGTACTTC
CASSVGAGTSSYEQYF
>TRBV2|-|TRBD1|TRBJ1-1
TGTGCCAGAGACAGGGCGACGGCTTTCTTT
CARDRATAFF
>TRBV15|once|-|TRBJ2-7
TGTGCCACCAGCGAAGGACAGTTCTACGAGCAGTACTTC
CATSEGQFYEQYF
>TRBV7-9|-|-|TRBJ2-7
TGTGCCAGCAGCTTAAGCGGAACCTACGAGCAGTACTTC
CASSLSGTYEQYF
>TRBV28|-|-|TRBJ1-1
TGTGCCAGCAGTTTAAGGGGGGCCCCCACTGAAGCTTTCTTT
CASSLRGAPTEAFF
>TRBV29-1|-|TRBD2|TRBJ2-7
TGCAGCGTTGAAGATGGGCGGGAGGCCTACGAGCAGTACTTC
CSVEDGREAYEQYF
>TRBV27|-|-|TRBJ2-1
TGTGCCAGCGGTCTACGAAATGAGCAGTTCTTC
CASGLRNEQFF
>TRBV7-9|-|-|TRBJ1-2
TGTGCCAGCAGCTTAGGAGTATCTGAACCTATTGGGGGCTACACCTTC
CASSLGVSEPIGGYTF
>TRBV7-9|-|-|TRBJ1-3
TGTGCCACTATTATCGGCCCCAGGCCCTCTGGAAACACCATATATTTT
CATIIGPRPSGNTIYF
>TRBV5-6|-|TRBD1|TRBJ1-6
TGTGCCAGCAGCTTGGCAGGACAGGGGTCACCCCTCCACTTT
CASSLAGQGSPLHF
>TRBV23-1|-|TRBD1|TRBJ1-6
TGCGCCAGCAGTCCCAGGGGGAGGGGGGATTCACCCCTCCACTTT
CASSPRGRGDSPLHF
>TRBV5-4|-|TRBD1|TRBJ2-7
TGTGCCAGCAGCTTGGGGGACAGCTCCTACGAGCAGTACTTC
CASSLGDSSYEQYF
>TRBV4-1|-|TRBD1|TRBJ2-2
TGCGCCAGCAGCCACGACAGGGCGGACACCGGGGAGCTGTTTTTT
CASSHDRADTGELFF
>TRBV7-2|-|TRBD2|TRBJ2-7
TGTGCCAGCAGCGCGGGACTAGCGGGATTCGAGCAGTACTTC
CASSAGLAGFEQYF
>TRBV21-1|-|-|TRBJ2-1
TGTGCCAGCAGCACTGGGCACGGGACTAGCGAATACAATGAGCAGTTCTTC
CASSTGHGTSEYNEQFF
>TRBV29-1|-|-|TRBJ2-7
TGCAGCGTGACGGACAGCTACGAGCAGTACTTC
CSVTDSYEQYF
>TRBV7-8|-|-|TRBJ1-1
TGTGCCAGCAGCTTATGGGGTGCTGAAGCTTTCTTT
CASSLWGAEAFF
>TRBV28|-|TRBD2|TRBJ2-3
TGTGCCAGCAGTTTCTCCCCTGAACCGGGACTAGCGGGAGAAGATACGCAGTATTTT
CASSFSPEPGLAGEDTQYF
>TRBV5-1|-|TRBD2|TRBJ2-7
TGCGCCAGCAGCTTCAGGACTACCACCCGGGGGGACGAGCAGTACTTC
CASSFRTTTRGDEQYF
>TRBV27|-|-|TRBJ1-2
TGTGCCGCTTCCTCCAGCGGCTATGGCTACACCTTC
CAASSSGYGYTF
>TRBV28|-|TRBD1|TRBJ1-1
TGTGCCAGCAGTTTAGACGGGACAGGAGGAATGAACACTGAAGCTTTCTTT
CASSLDGTGGMNTEAFF
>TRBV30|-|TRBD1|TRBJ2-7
TGTGCCTGGGACTCCGGGACAGGGGTGAGGGAGCAGTACTTC
CAWDSGTGVREQYF
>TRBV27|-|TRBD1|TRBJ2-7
TGTGCCAGCAGTCCCCGACAGGGCTACGAGCAGTACTTC
CASSPRQGYEQYF
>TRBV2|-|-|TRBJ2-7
TGTGCCAGCAGTAGCGGGTCCTACGAGCAGTACTTC
CASSSGSYEQYF
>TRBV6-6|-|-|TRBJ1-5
TGTGCCAGCAGTTCCGCGTATGGCCAGCCCCAGCATTTT
CASSSAYGQPQHF